Listed below are T cell receptor beta chains from one sample, sequenced in a study of cytomegalovirus exposure and HLA in healthy donors. Sequencing used immunoSEQ multiplex PCR; TCRdb keeps in-frame clones, though not all of them. The sample has about 34,000 clones; less than 85% are singletons. Sample: PBMCs. The receptors here all came from a young woman in good health and CMV-seropositive. Both conserved end residues are trimmed from each CDR3.

V gene | CDR3 protein
TRBV5-4 | ASSLQIGPITDTQY
TRBV5-6 | ASSLKSVQPQH
TRBV4-3 | ASSQESEQF
TRBV14 | ASSQRDSYYEQY
TRBV6-1 | ASSTGGTWQF
TRBV6-6 | ASSYGPGQYQETQY
TRBV7-2 | ASSLESYTGELF
TRBV7-2 | ASSFGRVDEQF
TRBV5-1 | ASSSGLSSTDTQY
TRBV19 | ASSMDRGRPDTQY